Here is one TCR beta chain with its context. What it recognizes is unknown. Uncontrolled infection, other autoimmune disease, pregnancy or lactation excluded patients. Fresh 10 ml peripheral blood yielded PBMCs. These data originate in a study of T cells in Graves' hyperthyroidism and ophthalmopathy. Regarding the study as a whole: A median around 6 months before onset, the model predicted ophthalmopathy.

RNA transcripts served as the template for amplifying TCR beta CDR3 regions. A set of HTBI primers served as the primers for a first-round RT-PCR of the TCR CDR3. TCRdb reanalysed the multiplex PCR reads using MiXCR and keeps one entry per CDR3 protein. This sample has 700,000 or so distinct CDR3 sequences, with about 14% found just once. Germline-derived CDR1 and CDR2 are SGHRS and YFSETQ. This CDR3 spans 14 amino acids. The ends lost 7 bases at V and 4 bases at J; junction bases unmatched: 4. This clonotype was sampled from a woman aged 45-65 years with Graves' ophthalmopathy. The genes are TRBV5-1 and TRBJ2-3; TRBD2 matches 12 bases. Specimen: blood. The CDR3 sequence: CASGLAGSSDTQYF. The CDR3 DNA reads as TGCGCCAGCGGACTAGCGGGAAGCTCAGATACGCAGTATTTT. The full variable domain, in which reference TRBV5-1 and TRBJ2-3 provide the parts outside the CDR3, is KAGVTQTPRYLIKTRGQQVTLSCSPISGHRSVSWYQQTPGQGLQFLFEYFSETQRNKGNFPGRFSGRQFSNSRSEMNVSTLELGDSALYLCASGLAGSSDTQYFGPGTRLTVL.